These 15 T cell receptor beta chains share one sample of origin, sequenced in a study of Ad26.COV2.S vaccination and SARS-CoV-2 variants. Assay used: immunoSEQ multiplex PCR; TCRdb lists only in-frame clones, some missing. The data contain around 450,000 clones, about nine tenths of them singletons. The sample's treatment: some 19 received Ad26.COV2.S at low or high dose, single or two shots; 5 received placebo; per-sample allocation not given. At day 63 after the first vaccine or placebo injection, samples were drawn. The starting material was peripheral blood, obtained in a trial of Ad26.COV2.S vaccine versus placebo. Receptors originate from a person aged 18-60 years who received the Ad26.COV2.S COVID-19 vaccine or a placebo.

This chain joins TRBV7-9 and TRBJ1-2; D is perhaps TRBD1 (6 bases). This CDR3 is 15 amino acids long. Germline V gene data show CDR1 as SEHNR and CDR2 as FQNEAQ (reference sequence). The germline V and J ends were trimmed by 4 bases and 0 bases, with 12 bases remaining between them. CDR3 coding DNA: TGTGCCAGCAGCTCACAGGACAGAGCTAACTATGGCTACACCTTC. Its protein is CASSSQDRANYGYTF.

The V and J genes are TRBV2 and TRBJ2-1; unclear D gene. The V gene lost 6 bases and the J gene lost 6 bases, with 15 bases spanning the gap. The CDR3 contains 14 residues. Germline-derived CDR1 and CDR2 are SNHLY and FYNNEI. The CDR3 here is CASRLWQATNEQFF. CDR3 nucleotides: TGTGCCAGCAGGCTGTGGCAGGCAACCAATGAGCAGTTCTTC. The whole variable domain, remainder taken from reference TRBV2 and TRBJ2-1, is EPEVTQTPSHQVTQMGQEVILRCVPISNHLYFYWYRQILGQKVEFLVSFYNNEISEKSEIFDDQFSVERPDGSNFTLKIRSTKLEDSAMYFCASRLWQATNEQFFGPGTRLTVL.

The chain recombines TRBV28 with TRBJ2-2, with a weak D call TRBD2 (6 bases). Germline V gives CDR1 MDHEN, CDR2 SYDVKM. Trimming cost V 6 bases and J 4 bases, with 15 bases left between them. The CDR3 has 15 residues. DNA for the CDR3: TGTGCCAGCAGCCGGGGACTGTGGAGCACCGGGGAGCTGTTTTTT. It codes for CASSRGLWSTGELFF.

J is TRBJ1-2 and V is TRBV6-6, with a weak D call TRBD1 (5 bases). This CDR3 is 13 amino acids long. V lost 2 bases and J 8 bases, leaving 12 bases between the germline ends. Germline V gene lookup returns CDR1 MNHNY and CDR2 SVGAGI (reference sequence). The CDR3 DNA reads TGTGCCAGCAGTTACGGGGACCTGGGGGGCTACACCTTC. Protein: CASSYGDLGGYTF.

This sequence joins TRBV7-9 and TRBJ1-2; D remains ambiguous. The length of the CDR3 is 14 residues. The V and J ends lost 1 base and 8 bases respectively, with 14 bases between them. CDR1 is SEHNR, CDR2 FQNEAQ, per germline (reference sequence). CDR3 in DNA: TGTGCCAGCAGCTTAGGAGAGCAAATACGCGGCTACACCTTC. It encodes CASSLGEQIRGYTF.

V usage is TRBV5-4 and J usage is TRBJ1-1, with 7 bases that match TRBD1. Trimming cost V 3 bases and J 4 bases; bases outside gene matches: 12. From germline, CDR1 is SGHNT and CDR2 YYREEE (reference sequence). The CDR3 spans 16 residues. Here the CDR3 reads CASSSNRGSSSTEAFF. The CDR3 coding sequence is TGTGCCAGCAGCTCGAACAGGGGTAGTAGTAGCACTGAAGCTTTCTTT.

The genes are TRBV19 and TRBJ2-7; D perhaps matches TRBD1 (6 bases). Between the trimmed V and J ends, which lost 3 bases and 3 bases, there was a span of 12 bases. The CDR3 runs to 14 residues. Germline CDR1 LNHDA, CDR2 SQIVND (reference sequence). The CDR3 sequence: CASSIWGRSYEQYF. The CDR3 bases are TGTGCCAGTAGTATCTGGGGGCGAAGCTACGAGCAGTACTTC.

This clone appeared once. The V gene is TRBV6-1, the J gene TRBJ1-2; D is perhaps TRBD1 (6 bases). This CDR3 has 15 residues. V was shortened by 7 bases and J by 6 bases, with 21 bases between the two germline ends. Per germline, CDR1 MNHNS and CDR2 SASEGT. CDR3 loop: CASIKGTIRGDGYTF. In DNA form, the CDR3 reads TGTGCCAGCATAAAGGGAACGATCAGGGGAGATGGCTACACCTTC.

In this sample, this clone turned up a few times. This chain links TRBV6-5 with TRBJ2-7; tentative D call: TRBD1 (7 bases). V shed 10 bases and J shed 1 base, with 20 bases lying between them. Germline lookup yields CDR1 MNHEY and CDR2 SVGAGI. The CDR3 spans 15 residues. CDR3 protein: CATGTARGWSYEQYF. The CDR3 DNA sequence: TGTGCCACCGGGACAGCCCGGGGGTGGTCCTACGAGCAGTACTTC.

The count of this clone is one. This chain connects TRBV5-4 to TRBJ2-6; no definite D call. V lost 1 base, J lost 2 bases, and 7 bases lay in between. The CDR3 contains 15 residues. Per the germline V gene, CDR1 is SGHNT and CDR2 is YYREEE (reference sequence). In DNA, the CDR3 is TGTGCCAGCAGCTTGCACACAGCTGGGGCCAACGTCCTGACTTTC. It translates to CASSLHTAGANVLTF.

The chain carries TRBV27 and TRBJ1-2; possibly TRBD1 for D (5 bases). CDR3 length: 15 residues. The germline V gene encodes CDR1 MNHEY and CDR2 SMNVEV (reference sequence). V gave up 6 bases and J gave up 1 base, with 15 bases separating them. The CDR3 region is CASRSDAGDNYGYTF. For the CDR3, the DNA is TGTGCCAGCAGAAGCGACGCGGGGGATAACTATGGCTACACCTTC.

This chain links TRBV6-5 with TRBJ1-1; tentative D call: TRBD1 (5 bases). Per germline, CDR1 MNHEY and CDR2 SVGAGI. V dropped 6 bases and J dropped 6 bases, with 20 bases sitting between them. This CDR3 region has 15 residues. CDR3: CASSPPTGGFAEAFF. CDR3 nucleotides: TGTGCCAGCAGCCCCCCGACCGGGGGGTTCGCTGAAGCTTTCTTT.

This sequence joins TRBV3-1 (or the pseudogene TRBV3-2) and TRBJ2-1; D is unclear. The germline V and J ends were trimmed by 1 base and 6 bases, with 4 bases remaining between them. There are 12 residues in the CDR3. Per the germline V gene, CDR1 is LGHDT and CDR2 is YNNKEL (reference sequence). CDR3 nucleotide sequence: TGTGCCAGCAGCCAAGTGTTCAATGAGCAGTTCTTC. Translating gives CASSQVFNEQFF.

CDR3 region: CASSEWEGAGANVLTF. In DNA, the CDR3 is TGTGCCAGCAGTGAATGGGAGGGGGCTGGGGCCAACGTCCTGACTTTC. This chain links TRBV25-1 with TRBJ2-6; maybe TRBD2 (7 bases). The CDR3 is 16 residues long. Germline V lookup: CDR1 MGHDK, CDR2 SYGVNS. V was pared by 1 base and J by 2 bases, with 9 bases between.

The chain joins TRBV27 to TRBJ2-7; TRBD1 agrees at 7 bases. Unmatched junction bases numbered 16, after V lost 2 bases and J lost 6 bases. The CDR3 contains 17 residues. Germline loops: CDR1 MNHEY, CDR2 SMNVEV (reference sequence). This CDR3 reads CASSLVSRGRSFSEQYF. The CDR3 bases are TGTGCCAGCAGTTTAGTGTCAAGGGGGCGATCCTTCTCCGAGCAGTACTTC.